A selection of T cell receptor beta chains follows, all from one sample in a study of cytomegalovirus exposure and HLA in healthy donors. TCRdb keeps only in-frame clones here, not all; method: immunoSEQ multiplex PCR. The sample lists roughly 90,000 clones; 78% were seen once. The sample comprised PBMCs. The source of these receptors is a woman in her thirties or forties in good health and CMV-seropositive. Each CDR3 is given with its conserved first and last residue. A D gene is named only where the DNA matches it firmly. Some rows have no size entry. The others give once, few or many, or a class for an expanded clone.

NA TRBJ2-7 TRBV5-1 NA CASSPDIYEQYF TGCGCCAGCAGCCCCGACATTTACGAGCAGTACTTC
NA TRBJ1-3 TRBV6-1 NA CASNLRASGNTIYF TGTGCCAGCAACTTGAGGGCCTCTGGAAACACCATATATTTT
TRBD1 TRBJ2-3 TRBV19 NA CASRLDRGGTDTQYF TGTGCCAGTAGATTGGACAGGGGTGGCACAGATACGCAGTATTTT
NA TRBJ1-5 TRBV7-2 once CASSLAGGPGNSNQPQHF TGTGCCAGCAGCTTAGCGGGGGGGCCGGGGAATAGCAATCAGCCCCAGCATTTT
NA TRBJ1-1 TRBV6-6 few CASSTGHPRNTEAFF TGTGCCAGCAGTACGGGACATCCGAGGAATACTGAAGCTTTCTTT
TRBD2 TRBJ2-7 TRBV28 once CASSHRLAGHYEQYF TGTGCCAGCAGTCACCGACTAGCGGGACACTACGAGCAGTACTTC
NA TRBJ1-2 TRBV6-4 NA CASSPSEGANYGYTF TGTGCCAGCAGCCCTAGCGAGGGTGCCAACTATGGCTACACCTTC
TRBD2 TRBJ2-1 TRBV28 few CASKSAGVRNEQFF TGTGCCAGCAAGTCAGCGGGAGTCCGGAATGAGCAGTTCTTC
TRBD1 TRBJ1-5 TRBV19 few CASRADRAFNQPQHF TGTGCCAGTAGGGCGGACAGGGCGTTTAATCAGCCCCAGCATTTT
NA TRBJ2-1 TRBV20-1 once CSALRRDEQFF TGCAGTGCCCTCCGCCGGGATGAGCAGTTCTTC
NA TRBJ1-5 TRBV5-1 once CASSLDRMGPNQPQHF TGCGCCAGCAGCTTGGATCGCATGGGGCCGAATCAGCCCCAGCATTTT
NA TRBJ1-2 TRBV19 few CATFKRDKGGYGYTF TGTGCCACCTTCAAGAGGGATAAGGGTGGCTATGGCTACACCTTC
NA TRBJ2-1 TRBV29-1 few CSVGAGREQFF TGCAGCGTTGGGGCAGGGAGGGAGCAGTTCTTC
TRBD2 TRBJ2-7 TRBV5-6 NA CASSRGGSSYEQYF TGTGCCAGCAGCCGCGGGGGAAGCTCCTACGAGCAGTACTTC
TRBD2 TRBJ2-4 TRBV19 NA CASSELAGGPKDF TGTGCCAGTAGTGAGCTAGCGGGAGGGCCGAAAGACTTC
NA TRBJ2-2 TRBV27 NA CASSYPQITGELFF TGTGCCAGCAGTTACCCCCAGATAACCGGGGAGCTGTTTTTT
TRBD1 TRBJ1-1 TRBV7-3 NA CASSPGTGTEAFF TGTGCCAGCAGCCCGGGGACAGGGACTGAAGCTTTCTTT
NA TRBJ1-3 TRBV19 NA CASSIVFWAIGNTIYF TGTGCCAGTAGTATAGTTTTTTGGGCTATCGGAAACACCATATATTTT
TRBD1 TRBJ2-7 TRBV28 NA CASSLWAAGGRYEQYF TGTGCCAGCAGTTTATGGGCGGCAGGGGGCCGGTACGAGCAGTACTTC
NA TRBJ2-7 TRBV7-2 NA CASSPQEAAVMSEQYF TGTGCCAGCAGCCCCCAAGAGGCAGCGGTGATGAGCGAGCAGTACTTC
TRBD1 TRBJ1-3 TRBV7-2 once CASSLVGQGNPGNTIYF TGTGCCAGCAGCTTAGTGGGACAGGGGAACCCTGGAAACACCATATATTTT
TRBD1 TRBJ2-7 TRBV7-9 few CASSPGQEIRHEQYF TGTGCCAGCAGCCCGGGACAGGAAATAAGGCACGAGCAGTACTTC
NA TRBJ2-7 TRBV7-9 NA CASSSRQTALEQYF TGTGCCAGCAGCTCTAGACAGACAGCCCTCGAGCAGTACTTC
NA TRBJ2-5 TRBV10-3 once CAISEDWETQYF TGTGCCATCAGTGAGGACTGGGAGACCCAGTACTTC
NA TRBJ1-1 TRBV5-1 few CASSLAPRGKDTEAFF TGCGCCAGCAGCCTCGCTCCCAGGGGAAAGGACACTGAAGCTTTCTTT
NA TRBJ1-4 TRBV28 NA CASSSWPRRDIDEKLFF TGTGCCAGCAGTTCCTGGCCCCGGAGGGATATTGATGAAAAACTGTTTTTT
NA TRBJ1-5 TRBV7-8 NA CASSQPQGNQPQHF TGTGCCAGCAGCCAGCCCCAGGGGAATCAGCCCCAGCATTTT
NA TRBJ1-1 TRBV11-2 NA CASSLYFGGGTEAFF TGTGCCAGCAGCTTATATTTTGGGGGCGGGACTGAAGCTTTCTTT
NA TRBJ2-7 TRBV7-9 NA CSSSLELEEQYF TGTTCCAGCAGCTTAGAGCTCGAGGAGCAGTACTTC
TRBD1 TRBJ1-4 TRBV19 few CASKNRGREKLFF TGTGCCAGTAAAAACAGGGGGCGCGAAAAACTGTTTTTT
TRBD1 TRBJ1-3 TRBV4-2 NA CASSLGQGNTNTIYF TGTGCCAGCAGCCTAGGACAGGGGAATACGAACACCATATATTTT
TRBD1 TRBJ1-2 TRBV27 NA CASSPGTGSYGYTF TGTGCCAGCAGTCCGGGGACAGGGTCATATGGCTACACCTTC
NA TRBJ2-6 TRBV27 NA CASSLSPPGYSPGANVLTF TGTGCCAGCAGTTTATCCCCCCCAGGGTACAGCCCTGGGGCCAACGTCCTGACTTTC
NA TRBJ2-3 TRBV29-1 many CSCRGDPTDTQYF TGCAGCTGCAGGGGTGACCCCACAGATACGCAGTATTTT
NA TRBJ1-1 TRBV6-1 NA CASSEGGNTEAFF TGTGCCAGCAGTGAAGGGGGCAACACTGAAGCTTTCTTT
NA TRBJ1-3 TRBV9 few CASSVNGGSGNTIYF TGTGCCAGCAGCGTAAACGGGGGTTCTGGAAACACCATATATTTT
NA TRBJ1-1 TRBV5-5 few CASSLVGRATEAFF TGTGCCAGCAGCTTGGTTGGCAGGGCGACTGAAGCTTTCTTT
TRBD1 TRBJ1-5 TRBV7-7 NA CASSLGQVHFCLNSNQPQHF TGTGCTAGCAGCTTAGGACAGGTACATTTCTGCTTGAATAGCAATCAGCCCCAGCATTTT
NA TRBJ1-2 TRBV30 NA CAWSPTPDRIYGYTF TGTGCCTGGAGTCCTACTCCCGACAGAATTTATGGCTACACCTTC
TRBD2 TRBJ2-1 TRBV5-1 NA CASSRGDFPDYEQFF TGCGCCAGCAGCCGGGGGGACTTCCCCGACTATGAGCAGTTCTTC
TRBD1 TRBJ1-5 TRBV27 NA CASSTTLGTGSNRPQHF TGTGCCAGCAGTACAACCCTCGGGACAGGAAGCAATCGGCCCCAGCATTTT
NA TRBJ2-5 TRBV29-1 NA CSVDHSETQYF TGCAGCGTTGACCATTCAGAGACCCAGTACTTC
NA TRBJ1-2 TRBV28 NA CASRSSGRGLYGYTF TGTGCCAGCAGATCCTCAGGGAGGGGGTTATATGGCTACACCTTC
TRBD1 TRBJ2-7 TRBV11-3 few CASSSGTASYEQYF TGTGCCAGCAGCTCCGGGACAGCCTCCTACGAGCAGTACTTC
TRBD2 TRBJ2-7 TRBV25-1 NA CASGPSGSSYEQYF TGTGCCAGCGGCCCTAGCGGGAGCTCCTACGAGCAGTACTTC
TRBD1 TRBJ2-1 TRBV19 few CASSIGTGQIIYNEQFF TGTGCCAGTAGTATCGGGACAGGACAGATCATTTACAATGAGCAGTTCTTC
TRBD2 TRBJ2-7 TRBV5-6 NA CASSSGYGLAGLSYEQYF TGTGCCAGCAGCTCGGGTTATGGGCTAGCGGGGCTCTCCTACGAGCAGTACTTC
NA TRBJ1-2 TRBV28 NA CASSLNDLNYGYPF TGTGCCAGCAGTTTAAATGACCTTAACTATGGCTACCCCTTC
NA TRBJ2-5 TRBV10-1 NA CASSELSGAVNRETQYF TGCGCCAGCAGTGAGTTGTCGGGAGCTGTAAACAGAGAGACCCAGTACTTC
TRBD1 TRBJ1-2 TRBV18 few CASSPQGESGYTF TGTGCCAGCTCACCTCAGGGGGAAAGTGGCTACACCTTC
TRBD1 TRBJ1-5 TRBV6-5 few CASSLTGGVDQPQHF TGTGCCAGCAGCTTGACAGGGGGCGTCGATCAGCCCCAGCATTTT
TRBD1 TRBJ2-6 TRBV10-3 NA CAISDLEGQGGSGANVLTF TGTGCCATCAGTGATTTGGAGGGACAGGGTGGTTCTGGGGCCAACGTCCTGACTTTC
TRBD2 TRBJ2-7 TRBV9 NA CASSGSGSVDEQYF TGTGCCAGCAGCGGTAGCGGGAGTGTCGACGAGCAGTACTTC
TRBD1 TRBJ1-2 TRBV19 NA CASSPTGPTGVRGYTF TGTGCCAGTAGCCCGACAGGGCCGACGGGGGTAAGGGGCTACACCTTC
NA TRBJ2-7 TRBV4-3 NA CASSQVRTSYEQYF TGCGCCAGCAGCCAAGTCCGGACATCCTACGAGCAGTACTTC
TRBD2 TRBJ2-7 TRBV30 NA CAWIVAGAELQYF TGTGCCTGGATCGTAGCGGGAGCGGAGTTGCAGTACTTC